The TCR beta chain under discussion was sequenced for a study of shared clonotypes between healthy human individuals (dated by TCRdb to the early 2020s). About the full investigation: Three men and two women, aged 18 to 49 years, made up the cohort. For each donor, three plates each were used for CD4 naive and CD4 memory, two plates were used for CD8 naive, and one plate was used for CD8 memory. The study deeply sequenced blood TCR repertoires of roughly five healthy adults to estimate repertoire size and the extent of clonotype sharing between individuals. To increase sequencing depth and limit assay-specific biases, different laboratories used diverse techniques to prepare libraries and sequence TCR repertoires. Per donor, leukapheresis produced somewhere between about 0.9 and 9.5 billion PBMCs.

V and J are truncated by 4 bases and 3 bases respectively, leaving an intervening sequence of 10 bases. Looking up the germline V gene (reference sequence) yields CDR1 SGHNT and CDR2 YYREEE. CDR3 length: 13 amino acids, cysteine to phenylalanine. The read is trimmed to its CDR3 DNA, 39 bases read in frame from base 1. On this clone itself: No cognate antigen has been identified for it. Base qualities are not recorded, but no much larger clone differs from it by a single base.

Donors were healthy HIV-negative adults with no recently reported acute infections or vaccinations. Every donor was a Caucasian adult residing in Nashville, Tennessee, USA. CD4+ T cells were enriched by magnetic negative selection; naive cells were then positively selected on CD45RA, and the negative fraction formed the memory subset. After blood collection by leukapheresis, PBMCs were isolated using Ficoll-Histopaque density gradient centrifugation and then cryopreserved in the vapor phase of liquid nitrogen. Analytical flow cytometry was used to check the purity and quantity of every magnetically sorted T cell population. Each sorted fraction had its genomic DNA isolated and then quantified by UV absorbance on a Nanodrop 2000c. TCR CDR3 regions were amplified from genomic DNA by multiplex PCR using the deep immunoSEQ assay. Extracted genomic DNA from each cell subset was spread evenly across all wells of several immunoSEQ 96-well plates, with each plate serving as a replicate. For sorted subsets, each replicate PCR was loaded with approximately 190 ng genomic DNA, equivalent to about 33,000 T cell genomes. Purified libraries were measured with a Qubit 3.0 fluorometer, size-checked on a Bioanalyzer 2100, and measured again with the KAPA Library Quantification kit. A separate single-read 150-cycle Illumina NextSeq 550 flow cell was used to sequence each immunoSEQ 96-well plate. In the original analysis: Because the immunoSEQ output included only junctional sequences and no quality scores, the filtering could not be the same as the filtering used for full-length reads. Sequences were annotated with PyIR, a Python wrapper for IgBLAST v1.9, and V/J genes and CDR3 were assigned using IMGT germline references. Reads with weak V/J assignments (E-value above 1e-6), missing CDR3, stop codons, out-of-frame junctions, or ambiguous translated residues were removed. A V3J clonotype was defined by an identical inferred V gene, J gene, and CDR3 amino acid sequence. To compute the percentage overlap between repertoires, the number of shared unique clonotypes was divided by the size of the smaller repertoire. Repertoire richness was assessed with RTK rarefaction, the Chao1 estimator, and Recon v2.1 estimates of unobserved clonotypes. Generation probabilities were computed with OLGA for all TCRbeta clonotypes obtained by the gDNA method from a handful of donors. Held by TCRdb, this immuneACCESS table contains in-frame sequences only and omits some clones. Under half of the omission traces to an unresolved V gene where checked; the cause of the rest is unknown. V, J and clone size derive from that table, while D and trimming were established from the DNA sequence. For this sample there are 2.3 million or so clones; 80% to 95% appear just once. 0.39% of the sample belongs to the ten largest clones.

What the work shows at the level of the full study, not this receptor alone: Pairwise subsampling indicated that sequencing depth was expected to affect the degree of clonotype sharing among donors. Across a handful of donors, 5% to 6% of naive CD4, roughly 3.5% of naive CD8, 2.3% of memory CD4, and approximately 0.4% of memory CD8 clonotypes were shared. Estimated clonotype richness was generally larger for naive than for memory subsets. Higher generation probabilities were observed for clonotypes shared by all four sorted-subset donors than for non-shared clonotypes. Even with the large sequencing depth, rarefaction of the sorted-subset datasets indicated that sequencing was incomplete. Sampling was limited to blood, and TCR repertoires in tissue likely differ from TCR repertoires in blood. Because the study included only a small number of donors, the genetic and exposure-history diversity represented was limited.

Source material: naive CD4+ T cells from PBMCs. Explained via the paper, the cell subset or site label denotes: CD45RA+ positively selected. The chain links TRBV5-4 with TRBJ2-5, with the D gene not confidently named. This receptor was identified in a man aged 18 to 29 in good health. Some clones in this sample may be carry-over from other donors' samples. The DNA sequence reads TGTGCCAGCAGCCGGTGGGCGGAAGAGACCCAGTACTTC. It is translated as CASSRWAEETQYF.